Listed here are 13 T cell receptor beta chains from one sample, sequenced in a study of blood T cell repertoires in COVID-19. Repertoires were generated with immunoSEQ multiplex PCR, while TCRdb's copy carries only in-frame clones and drops some. The table records around 300,000 clones, approximately 88% of them present only once. Sequencing was done on a sample of peripheral blood. The receptors were gathered from a man between 18 and 35 years old with active or convalescent COVID-19.

The rearrangement uses TRBV10-3 and TRBJ2-1; 8 bases align to TRBD2. V shed 4 bases and J 4 bases; nucleotides not matched to a gene: 3. This CDR3 comprises 14 residues. Germline values: CDR1 ENHRY, CDR2 SYGVKD. The CDR3 reads CAISVSSGYNEQFF. The CDR3 DNA reads as TGTGCCATCAGTGTATCTAGCGGGTACAATGAGCAGTTCTTC.

The V call is TRBV7-9, the J call TRBJ1-1; the D is unclear. The germline gives CDR1 SEHNR, CDR2 FQNEAQ (reference sequence). The CDR3 is 13 residues long. Trimming removed 1 base from V and 5 bases from J, with 8 bases in between. CDR3 residues: CASSLGYLTEAFF. The CDR3 nucleotides read TGTGCCAGCAGCTTAGGTTACTTGACTGAAGCTTTCTTT.

The V call is TRBV7-9, the J call TRBJ2-7; possible D gene TRBD1, 5 bases. The CDR3 has 14 residues. Germline V gives CDR1 SEHNR, CDR2 FQNEAQ (reference sequence). V was pared by 2 bases and J by 5 bases, with 13 bases between. In DNA form, the CDR3 reads TGTGCCAGCAGCTTAAGAGCAGGGTTCAACGAGCAGTACTTC. This sequence encodes CASSLRAGFNEQYF.

This rearrangement joins TRBV6-5 to TRBJ1-1; D remains unclear. Germline V gives CDR1 MNHEY, CDR2 SVGAGI. This CDR3 has 13 amino acids. CDR3 loop: CAYRPKLNTEAFF. CDR3 in DNA: TGTGCTTACCGCCCCAAGCTAAACACTGAAGCTTTCTTT.

The chain employs TRBV5-1 and TRBJ1-2, with TRBD1 matching 12 bases. Germline V lookup: CDR1 SGHRS, CDR2 YFSETQ. Trimming took 4 bases from V and 4 from J; bases not matched to a gene: 2. The CDR3 runs to 14 residues. CDR3: CASSTGQGAYGYTF. CDR3 nucleotides: TGCGCCAGCAGCACGGGACAGGGGGCCTATGGCTACACCTTC. The whole variable domain, remainder taken from reference TRBV5-1 and TRBJ1-2, is KAGVTQTPRYLIKTRGQQVTLSCSPISGHRSVSWYQQTPGQGLQFLFEYFSETQRNKGNFPGRFSGRQFSNSRSEMNVSTLELGDSALYLCASSTGQGAYGYTFGSGTRLTVV.

The chain links TRBV5-4 to TRBJ1-1, with D maybe TRBD1 (5 bases). Germline values: CDR1 SGHNT, CDR2 YYREEE (reference sequence). V was clipped by 4 bases and J by 6 bases, with 13 bases between them. This CDR3 region has 13 residues. The CDR3 DNA is TGTGCCAGCAGCCCCTCGGGGGGACCTGAAGCTTTCTTT. It codes for CASSPSGGPEAFF.

This sequence joins TRBV4-1 and TRBJ2-2, with D tentatively TRBD1 (5 bases). Trimming shortened V by 1 base and J by 4 bases, and 13 bases separated the two germline ends. The germline V gene encodes CDR1 MGHRA and CDR2 YSYEKL. CDR3 size: 16 residues. The CDR3: CASSQGRARGTGELFF. The DNA for the CDR3 is TGCGCCAGCAGCCAAGGTCGAGCAAGGGGCACCGGGGAGCTGTTTTTT.

This chain joins TRBV5-1 and TRBJ1-6; the D is unclear. CDR1 and CDR2 (germline): SGHRS, YFSETQ. The CDR3 is made up of 15 amino acids. Trimming pared 4 bases from V and 9 bases from J, leaving 17 bases between. The CDR3 is CASSPGDSGGSPLHF. Here the CDR3 DNA reads TGCGCCAGCAGCCCGGGAGACTCAGGTGGTTCACCCCTCCACTTT.

This chain connects TRBV11-2 to TRBJ2-3, with 8 bases lining up with TRBD2. The CDR3 extends over 16 amino acids. The ends lost 4 bases at V and 5 bases at J; junction bases unmatched: 11. Per germline, CDR1 SGHAT and CDR2 FQNNGV. CDR3 loop: CASSSLVGGAGDTQYF. The DNA for the CDR3 is TGTGCCAGCAGCTCGCTGGTCGGGGGGGCCGGAGATACGCAGTATTTT. The full variable domain, in which reference TRBV11-2 and TRBJ2-3 provide the parts outside the CDR3, is EAGVAQSPRYKIIEKRQSVAFWCNPISGHATLYWYQQILGQGPKLLIQFQNNGVVDDSQLPKDRFSAERLKGVDSTLKIQPAKLEDSAVYLCASSSLVGGAGDTQYFGPGTRLTVL.

V is TRBV29-1 and J is TRBJ1-2; TRBD1 aligns across 9 bases. The CDR3 totals 12 residues. CDR1 SQVTM and CDR2 ANQGSEA come from the germline V gene. The V and J ends lost 6 bases and 8 bases, in that order; junction bases with no gene match: 7. DNA for the CDR3: TGCAGCGTCGATACAGGGGGCAGGGGCTACACCTTC. Translated, it gives CSVDTGGRGYTF. Variable domain in full (rest from reference TRBV29-1 and TRBJ1-2): SAVISQKPSRDICQRGTSLTIQCQVDSQVTMMFWYRQQPGQSLTLIATANQGSEATYESGFVIDKFPISRPNLTFSTLTVSNMSPEDSSIYLCSVDTGGRGYTFGSGTRLTVV.

The chain has TRBV18 and TRBJ2-1; D not certain. Germline CDR1 is KGHSH and CDR2 is LQKENI. This CDR3 region has 14 residues. V was trimmed by 0 bases and J by 7 bases, leaving 10 bases between them. The DNA for the CDR3 is TGTGCCAGCTCACCACCGCTACCCAAGAATGAGCAGTTCTTC. Amino acids: CASSPPLPKNEQFF.

The genes are TRBV4-3 and TRBJ2-3, with TRBD2 matching 16 bases. CDR3 size: 17 residues. Trimming took 7 bases from V and 0 from J; bases not matched to a gene: 4. Germline CDR1 LGHNA, CDR2 YSLEER. The CDR3 bases are TGCGCCAGCAAGGGACTAGCGGGGGGGCGGAGCACAGATACGCAGTATTTT. Residues: CASKGLAGGRSTDTQYF.

CDR3 loop: CASSNRDSLYGYTF. The CDR3 bases are TGTGCCAGCAGCAACCGGGACAGCCTTTATGGCTACACCTTC. This chain connects TRBV7-8 to TRBJ1-2; TRBD1 matches at 7 bases. V dropped 5 bases and J dropped 5; count of bases not matched to a gene: 8. The CDR3 length is 14 residues. The V gene's germline CDR1 is SGHVS and CDR2 FQNEAQ.